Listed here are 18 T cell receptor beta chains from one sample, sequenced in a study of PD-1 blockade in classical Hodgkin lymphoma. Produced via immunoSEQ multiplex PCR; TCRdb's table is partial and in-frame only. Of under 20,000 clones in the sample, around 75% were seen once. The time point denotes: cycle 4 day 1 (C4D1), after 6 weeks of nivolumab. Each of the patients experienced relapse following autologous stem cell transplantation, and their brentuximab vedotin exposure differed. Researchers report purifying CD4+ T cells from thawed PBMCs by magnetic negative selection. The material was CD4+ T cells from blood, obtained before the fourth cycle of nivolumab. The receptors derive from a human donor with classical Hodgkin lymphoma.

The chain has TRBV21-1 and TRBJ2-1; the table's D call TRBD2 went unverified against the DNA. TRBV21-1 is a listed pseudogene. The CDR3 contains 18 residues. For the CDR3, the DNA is TGTGCCAGCGGGACTAGCGGGGGGGCCGAGGGGAGGTACAATGAGCAGTTCTTC. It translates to CASGTSGGAEGRYNEQFF.

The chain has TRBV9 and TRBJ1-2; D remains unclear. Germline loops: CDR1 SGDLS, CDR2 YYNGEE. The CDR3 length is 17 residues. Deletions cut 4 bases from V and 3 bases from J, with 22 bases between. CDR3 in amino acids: CASSPEVAQVLHYGYTF. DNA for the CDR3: TGTGCCAGCAGCCCCGAAGTGGCGCAGGTGCTACACTATGGCTACACCTTC.

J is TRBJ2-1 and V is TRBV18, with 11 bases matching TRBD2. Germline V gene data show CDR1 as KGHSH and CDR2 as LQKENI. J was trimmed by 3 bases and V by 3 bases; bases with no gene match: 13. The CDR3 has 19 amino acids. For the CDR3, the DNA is TGTGCCAGCTCACCCCTCCCGACTAGCGGGAAGACGGACTACAATGAGCAGTTCTTC. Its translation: CASSPLPTSGKTDYNEQFF.

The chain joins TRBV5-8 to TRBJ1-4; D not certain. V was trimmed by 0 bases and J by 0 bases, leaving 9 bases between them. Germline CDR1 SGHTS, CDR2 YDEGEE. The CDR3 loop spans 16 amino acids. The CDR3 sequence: CASSLVLGATNEKLFF. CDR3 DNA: TGTGCCAGCAGCTTGGTTTTGGGTGCAACTAATGAAAAACTGTTTTTT.

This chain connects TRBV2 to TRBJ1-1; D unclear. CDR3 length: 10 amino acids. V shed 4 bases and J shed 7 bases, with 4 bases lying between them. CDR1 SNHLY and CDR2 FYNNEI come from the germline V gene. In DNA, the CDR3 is TGTGCCAGCAGTGTGCGTGAAGCTTTCTTT. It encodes CASSVREAFF. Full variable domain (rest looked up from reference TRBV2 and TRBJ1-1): EPEVTQTPSHQVTQMGQEVILRCVPISNHLYFYWYRQILGQKVEFLVSFYNNEISEKSEIFDDQFSVERPDGSNFTLKIRSTKLEDSAMYFCASSVREAFFGQGTRLTVV.

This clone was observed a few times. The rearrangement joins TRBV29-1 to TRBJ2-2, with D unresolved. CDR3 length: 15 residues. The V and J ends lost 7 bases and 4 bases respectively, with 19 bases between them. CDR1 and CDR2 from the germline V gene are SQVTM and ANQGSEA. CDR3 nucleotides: TGCAGCGGTCTCTGGACCCGCGCCGGCACCGGGGAGCTGTTTTTT. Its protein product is CSGLWTRAGTGELFF.

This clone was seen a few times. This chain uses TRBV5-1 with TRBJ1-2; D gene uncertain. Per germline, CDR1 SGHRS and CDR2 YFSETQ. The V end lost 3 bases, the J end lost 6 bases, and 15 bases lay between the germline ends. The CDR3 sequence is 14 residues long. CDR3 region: CASSYRRGPDGYTF. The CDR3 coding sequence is TGCGCCAGCAGCTATCGGCGGGGTCCTGATGGCTACACCTTC.

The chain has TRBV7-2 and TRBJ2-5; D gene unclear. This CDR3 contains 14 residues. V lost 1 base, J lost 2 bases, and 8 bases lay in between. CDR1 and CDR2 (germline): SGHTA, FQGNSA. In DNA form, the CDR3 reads TGTGCCAGCAGCTTAGATTACGGGCAAGAGACCCAGTACTTC. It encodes CASSLDYGQETQYF. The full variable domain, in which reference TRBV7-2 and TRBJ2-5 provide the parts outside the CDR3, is GAGVSQSPSNKVTEKGKDVELRCDPISGHTALYWYRQSLGQGLEFLIYFQGNSAPDKSGLPSDRFSAERTGGSVSTLTIQRTQQEDSAVYLCASSLDYGQETQYFGPGTRLLVL.

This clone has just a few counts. The CDR3 spells CAISDKGQGKNQPQHF. CDR3 in DNA: TGTGCCATCAGTGATAAGGGACAGGGGAAGAATCAGCCCCAGCATTTT. The chain carries TRBV10-3 and TRBJ1-5; 10 bases are shared with TRBD1. There are 16 residues in the CDR3. CDR1 ENHRY and CDR2 SYGVKD come from the germline V gene. The ends lost 3 bases at V and 4 bases at J; junction bases unmatched: 6.

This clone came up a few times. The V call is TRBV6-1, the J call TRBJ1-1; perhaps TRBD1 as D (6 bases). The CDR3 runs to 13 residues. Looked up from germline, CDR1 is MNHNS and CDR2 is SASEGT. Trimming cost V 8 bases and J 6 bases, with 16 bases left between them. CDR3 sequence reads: CASGRTGTPEAFF. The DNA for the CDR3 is TGTGCCAGCGGAAGGACCGGGACACCTGAAGCTTTCTTT.

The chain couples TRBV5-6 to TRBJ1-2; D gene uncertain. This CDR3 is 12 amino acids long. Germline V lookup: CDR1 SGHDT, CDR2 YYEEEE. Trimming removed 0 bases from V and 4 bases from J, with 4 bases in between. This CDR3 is CASSLVLYGYTF. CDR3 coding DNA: TGTGCCAGCAGCTTGGTGCTCTATGGCTACACCTTC.

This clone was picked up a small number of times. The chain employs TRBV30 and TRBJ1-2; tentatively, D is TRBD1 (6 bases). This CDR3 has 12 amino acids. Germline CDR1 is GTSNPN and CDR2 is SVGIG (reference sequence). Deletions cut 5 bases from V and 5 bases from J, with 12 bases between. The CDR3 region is CAWAPGAYGYTF. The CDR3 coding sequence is TGTGCCTGGGCCCCAGGGGCGTATGGCTACACCTTC.

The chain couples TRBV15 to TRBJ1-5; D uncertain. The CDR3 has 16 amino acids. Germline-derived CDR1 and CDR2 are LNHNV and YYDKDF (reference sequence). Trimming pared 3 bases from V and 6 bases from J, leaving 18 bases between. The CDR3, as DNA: TGTGCCACCAGCAGGTCACGGCAGTTCGAAGGTCAGCCCCAGCATTTT. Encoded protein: CATSRSRQFEGQPQHF.

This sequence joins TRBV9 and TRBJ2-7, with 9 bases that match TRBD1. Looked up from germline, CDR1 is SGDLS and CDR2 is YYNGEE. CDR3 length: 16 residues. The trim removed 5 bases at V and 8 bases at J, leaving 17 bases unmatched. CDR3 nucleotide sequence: TGTGCCAGCAGTGAGGGGTGGGGACAGGGCCTTTACCAGCAGTACTTC. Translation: CASSEGWGQGLYQQYF.

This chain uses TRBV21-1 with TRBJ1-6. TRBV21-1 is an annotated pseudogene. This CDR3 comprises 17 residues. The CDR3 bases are TGTGCCAGCAGCAAATTCAGATTCGGTGCTGCTAATTCACCCCTCCACTTT. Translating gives CASSKFRFGAANSPLHF.

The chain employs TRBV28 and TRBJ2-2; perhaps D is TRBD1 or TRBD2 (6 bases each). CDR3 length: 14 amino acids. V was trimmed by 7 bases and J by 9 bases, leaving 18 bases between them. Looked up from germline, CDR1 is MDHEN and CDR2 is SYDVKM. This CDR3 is CASIYSFGGRELFF. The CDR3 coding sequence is TGTGCCAGCATTTACTCATTCGGGGGCCGGGAGCTGTTTTTT.

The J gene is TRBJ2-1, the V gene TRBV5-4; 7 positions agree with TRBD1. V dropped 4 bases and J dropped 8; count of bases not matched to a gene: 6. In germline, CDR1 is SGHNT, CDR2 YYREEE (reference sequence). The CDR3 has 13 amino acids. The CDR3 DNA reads TGTGCCAGCAGCCCGACAGGGTTTGATGAGCAGTTCTTC. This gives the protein CASSPTGFDEQFF. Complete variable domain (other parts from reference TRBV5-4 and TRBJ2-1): ETGVTQSPTHLIKTRGQQVTLRCSSQSGHNTVSWYQQALGQGPQFIFQYYREEENGRGNFPPRFSGLQFPNYSSELNVNALELDDSALYLCASSPTGFDEQFFGPGTRLTVL.

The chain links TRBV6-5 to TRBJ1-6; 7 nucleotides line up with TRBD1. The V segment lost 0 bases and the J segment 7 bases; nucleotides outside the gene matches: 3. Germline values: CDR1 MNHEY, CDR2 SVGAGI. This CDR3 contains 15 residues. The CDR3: CASSYSTGQNSPLHF. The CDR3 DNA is TGTGCCAGCAGTTACTCGACGGGACAGAATTCACCCCTCCACTTT.